This T cell receptor (beta chain) was sequenced in a study of shared clonotypes between healthy human individuals. Profiling relied on immunoSEQ multiplex PCR, and the TCRdb table lists in-frame clones only, not all of them. The sample has around 550,000 clones; 90% to 95% are singletons. V lost 3 bases and J 3 bases, leaving 9 bases between the germline ends. This CDR3 has 13 amino acids. Germline CDR1 LNHDA, CDR2 SQIVND (reference sequence). About this clone itself: Its cognate antigen is unknown.

Study-level results: Researchers found naive subsets generally carried larger estimated richness than memory subsets. Large depth notwithstanding, sorted-subset sequencing proved incomplete by rarefaction.

Naive CD8 cells lacked CD45RO, underwent positive selection for CCR7 and left out terminally differentiated effector memory CD45RA+ cells. The chain combines TRBV19 with TRBJ2-7; D might be TRBD2 (5 bases). The sequence derives from a woman under 40 in good health. The source material was naive CD8+ T cells sorted from blood. CDR3 DNA: TGTGCCAGTAGTATTGTTCGGGGCTACGAGCAGTACTTC. Protein: CASSIVRGYEQYF.